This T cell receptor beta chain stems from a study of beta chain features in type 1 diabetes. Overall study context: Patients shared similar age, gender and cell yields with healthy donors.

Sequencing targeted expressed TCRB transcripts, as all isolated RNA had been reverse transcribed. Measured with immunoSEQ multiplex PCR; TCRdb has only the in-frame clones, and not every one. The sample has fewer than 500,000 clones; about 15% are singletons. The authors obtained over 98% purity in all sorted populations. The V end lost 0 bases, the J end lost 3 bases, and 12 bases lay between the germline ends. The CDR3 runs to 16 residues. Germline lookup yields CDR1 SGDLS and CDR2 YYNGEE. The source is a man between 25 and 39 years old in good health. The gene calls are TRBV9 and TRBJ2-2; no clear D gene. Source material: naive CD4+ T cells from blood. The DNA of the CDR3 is TGTGCCAGCAGCGTAGGATTCGCGGCACACACCGGGGAGCTGTTTTTT. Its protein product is CASSVGFAAHTGELFF.